These 11 T cell receptor beta chains were sequenced from one sample in a study of technical replicates of blood from a handful of donors. The data were produced by immunoSEQ multiplex PCR, yet TCRdb's version contains in-frame clones alone and is incomplete. The sample has some 80,000 clones, about 97% seen once; the top ten hold around 0.18%. The specimen was T cells isolated from PBMCs. Receptors originate from a human donor in good health.

The chain recombines TRBV29-1 with TRBJ2-2, with 11 bases fitting TRBD2. Germline V CDR1 and CDR2: SQVTM, ANQGSEA. The CDR3 totals 15 residues. Germline trimming cut 7 bases from V and 5 bases from J; bases unmatched to any gene: 9. This CDR3 reads CSAAPRLAGTGELFF. In nucleotides, the CDR3 is TGCAGCGCCGCACCCCGACTAGCGGGGACCGGGGAGCTGTTTTTT.

The V call is TRBV4-1, the J call TRBJ2-7; 7 bases are shared with TRBD1. The CDR3 spans 13 residues. Germline assignment: CDR1 MGHRA and CDR2 YSYEKL. With 5 bases clipped from V and 2 bases from J, the junction kept 3 bases outside the gene matches. The CDR3 loop reads CASSTGTAYEQYF. The CDR3 region has the DNA TGCGCCAGCAGCACCGGGACAGCCTACGAGCAGTACTTC.

This chain joins TRBV10-1 and TRBJ2-2; a possible D gene is TRBD1 (5 bases). Trimming removed 6 bases from V and 6 bases from J, with 23 bases in between. CDR3 length: 17 residues. Germline V gene lookup returns CDR1 WNHNN and CDR2 SYGVQD (reference sequence). CDR3 loop: CASRLRMVGKGAGELFF. In nucleotides, the CDR3 is TGCGCCAGCAGGCTACGAATGGTAGGAAAAGGGGCCGGGGAGCTGTTTTTT.

This chain links TRBV6-1 with TRBJ2-1, with D possibly TRBD1 on 5 matching bases. Germline CDR1 and CDR2: MNHNS and SASEGT. The CDR3 totals 15 residues. Between the trimmed V and J ends, which lost 6 bases and 3 bases, there was a span of 15 bases. CDR3 nucleotide sequence: TGTGCCAGCAGCCAAGACAGTGCATTCTACAATGAGCAGTTCTTC. Translation: CASSQDSAFYNEQFF.

The V call is TRBV30, the J call TRBJ2-7, with unresolved D. Deletions cut 6 bases from V and 5 bases from J, with 17 bases between. This CDR3 is 13 amino acids long. In germline, CDR1 is GTSNPN, CDR2 SVGIG (reference sequence). This CDR3 is CACALYTKHEQYF. The CDR3 nucleotides read TGTGCCTGCGCCCTATATACGAAACACGAGCAGTACTTC.

The rearrangement uses TRBV9 and TRBJ1-5; TRBD1 matches at 7 bases. The ends lost 2 bases at V and 0 bases at J; junction bases unmatched: 5. CDR1 is SGDLS, CDR2 YYNGEE, per germline. CDR3 size: 16 residues. CDR3 nucleotide sequence: TGTGCCAGCAGCGTGGGGGACAGACATAGCAATCAGCCCCAGCATTTT. Amino acids: CASSVGDRHSNQPQHF.

This chain joins TRBV7-2 and TRBJ2-1; D is undetermined. The CDR3 length is 13 residues. Germline V gene lookup returns CDR1 SGHTA and CDR2 FQGNSA. Trimming cost V 1 base and J 3 bases, with 4 bases left between them. The CDR3 reads CASSLGHYNEQFF. DNA of the CDR3: TGTGCCAGCAGCTTAGGGCACTACAATGAGCAGTTCTTC.

This chain links TRBV5-1 with TRBJ1-2, with 10 bases identical to TRBD1. CDR1 is SGHRS and CDR2 is YFSETQ in the germline V gene. Trimming at V came to 3 bases and at J to 5 bases, leaving 1 base not matched to a gene. The CDR3 has 13 residues. The CDR3 bases are TGCGCCAGCAGCTCGGACAGGGGGTATGGCTACACCTTC. It codes for CASSSDRGYGYTF. The variable domain in full, with the rest retrieved from reference TRBV5-1 and TRBJ1-2, is KAGVTQTPRYLIKTRGQQVTLSCSPISGHRSVSWYQQTPGQGLQFLFEYFSETQRNKGNFPGRFSGRQFSNSRSEMNVSTLELGDSALYLCASSSDRGYGYTFGSGTRLTVV.

This clone was detected only a few times. The rearrangement uses TRBV11-2 and TRBJ1-1, with 7 nucleotides matching TRBD1. CDR1 and CDR2 (germline): SGHAT, FQNNGV. This CDR3 is built from 14 residues. J gave up 3 bases and V 5 bases, and 6 bases lay outside the gene matches. As DNA, the CDR3 is TGTGCCAGCAGCCCGAGGGGGACAGACACTGAAGCTTTCTTT. Residues: CASSPRGTDTEAFF.

This rearrangement joins TRBV5-4 to TRBJ2-1, with 8 nucleotides matching TRBD1. CDR3 length equals 16 residues. CDR1 and CDR2 (germline): SGHNT, YYREEE (reference sequence). V lost 4 bases and J lost 3; bases outside the gene matches: 9. The CDR3 spells CASSPAGQGRYNEQFF. The CDR3 coding sequence is TGTGCCAGCAGCCCGGCAGGACAGGGCCGCTACAATGAGCAGTTCTTC.

The V and J genes are TRBV29-1 and TRBJ2-1, with TRBD1 identical over 10 bases. Per germline, CDR1 SQVTM and CDR2 ANQGSEA. The CDR3 runs to 12 residues. After removal of 3 bases from V and 9 bases from J, the junction contained 2 bases not matched to a gene. The CDR3 spells CSVETGGSEQFF. The CDR3 DNA reads as TGCAGCGTTGAGACAGGGGGCTCTGAGCAGTTCTTC.